This entry is about one T cell receptor beta chain. Its antigen is not known. Measured with immunoSEQ multiplex PCR; TCRdb has only the in-frame clones, and not every one. This table has about 690,000 clones, about 90% appearing once. The data belong to a study of shared clonotypes between healthy human individuals. Study-wide results and caveats: Compared with clonotypes that all four donors shared, non-shared clonotypes had lower generation probabilities.

Combination of CD45RO+ cells with CCR7-negative CD45RA+ TemRA cells was used for CD8 memory. The CDR3 runs 13 residues. V was clipped by 0 bases and J by 8 bases, with 9 bases between them. Germline CDR1 SGHDT, CDR2 YYEEEE. The source of this sequence is a man between 18 and 35 years old in good health. Some clones in this sample may be carry-over from other donors' samples. The V and J genes are TRBV5-6 and TRBJ2-1; D is ambiguous. Sequencing was performed on memory CD8+ T cells from PBMCs. Documented subset: CD45RO+ cells pooled with CCR7-negative TemRA cells. The CDR3 reads CASSLGARYEQFF. The CDR3 DNA reads TGTGCCAGCAGCTTGGGAGCTAGGTATGAGCAGTTCTTC.